This TCR beta chain was recorded in a study of blood T cell repertoires in COVID-19. Per the original methods: Nucleated cell counts were estimated from reference gene primer amplification. Using immunoSEQ multiplex PCR, the repertoire was profiled, and TCRdb retains in-frame clones only, with some absent. D and trimming come from the DNA, and the V and J calls and clone size come from that table. The sample has hundreds of thousands of clones; roughly 89% are singletons. Researchers sorted participants into cohorts using their self-reported clinical history. The clonotype comes from a woman aged 25-40 years with acute COVID-19. Sequenced sample: PBMCs or T cells enriched from blood (not recorded which).

In nucleotides, the CDR3 is TGTGCCAGCAGTGAAGCAAAGTGGACAGAGTCGAACACTGAAGCTTTCTTT. Translating it yields CASSEAKWTESNTEAFF. The V gene is TRBV6-1, the J gene TRBJ1-1; D possibly corresponds to TRBD1 (6 bases). V was trimmed by 0 bases and J by 1 base, leaving 15 bases between them. Germline CDR1 is MNHNS and CDR2 is SASEGT. CDR3 length equals 17 residues.